The entry below describes one T cell receptor beta chain. Its antigen is unidentified. Survey level resolution was used for TCRB sequencing. Measured with immunoSEQ multiplex PCR; TCRdb has only the in-frame clones, and not every one. The data hold more than 4,000 clones, with 82% observed a single time. Stated time point: 2015-2016 season, 7 days after influenza vaccination. Germline values: CDR1 SNHLY, CDR2 FYNNEI. V lost 6 bases to trimming and J lost 2 bases, with 8 bases between them. This CDR3 has 13 residues. The data are from a study of follicular helper T cells after annual influenza vaccination. Whole-study context: Some donors were sampled over the 2013-2014, 2014-2015 and 2015-2016 vaccinations. The study's findings and limits: ICOS+CD38+ cTfh clonality change tracked circulating plasmablast frequency change.

The rearrangement links TRBV2 to TRBJ1-5; D call uncertain. This TCR came from an adult who received the influenza vaccine. The starting material was CXCR5+ CD38- circulating T follicular helper cells from blood, obtained 7 days after influenza vaccination. Subset here: circulating Tfh, non-naive CD4+CXCR5+PD-1+ (ICOS+CD38+ or ICOS-CD38-). CDR3 amino acids: CASSPGRNQPQHF. The CDR3 DNA reads TGTGCCAGCAGCCCGGGCCGCAATCAGCCCCAGCATTTT.